The following is a TCR beta chain sequence with its context. These data belong to a study of blood T cell repertoires in COVID-19. Across the study: Acute and convalescent COVID-19 samples came from the United States, Italy and Spain. Sources were T cells, B-cell-depleted T cells, or PBMCs; the material itself was cDNA or gDNA.

As originally analysed: Amplification with reference gene primers provided the estimates of nucleated cell counts. Clones were read by immunoSEQ multiplex PCR, and TCRdb kept only the in-frame ones, dropping some. The V and J calls and the clone size are those of that table, but D and trimming were determined from the DNA. This sample has 300,000 to 350,000 clones, with roughly 87% found just once. The V end was cut by 0 bases, the J end by 9 bases, with 21 bases between. There are 17 residues in the CDR3. The germline V gene has CDR1 SGHDN and CDR2 FVKESK. The sample consisted of peripheral blood. This sequence originates from a man between 18 and 35 years old with active or convalescent COVID-19. The V call is TRBV14, the J call TRBJ2-1, with D maybe TRBD2 (7 bases). CDR3 residues: CASSQDHRSGGGGEQFF. The CDR3 coding sequence is TGTGCCAGCAGCCAAGATCACCGTTCCGGGGGCGGGGGTGAGCAGTTCTTC.